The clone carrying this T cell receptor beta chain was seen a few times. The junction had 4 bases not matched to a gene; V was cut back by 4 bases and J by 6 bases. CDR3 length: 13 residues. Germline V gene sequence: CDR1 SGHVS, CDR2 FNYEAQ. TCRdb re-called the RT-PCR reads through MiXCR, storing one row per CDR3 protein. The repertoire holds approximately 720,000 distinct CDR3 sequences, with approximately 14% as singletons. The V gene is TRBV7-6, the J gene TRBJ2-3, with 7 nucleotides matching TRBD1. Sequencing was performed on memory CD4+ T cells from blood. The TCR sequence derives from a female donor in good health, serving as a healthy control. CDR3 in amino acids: CASSSRGMDTQYF. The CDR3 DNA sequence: TGTGCCAGCAGCTCCAGGGGGATGGATACGCAGTATTTT.